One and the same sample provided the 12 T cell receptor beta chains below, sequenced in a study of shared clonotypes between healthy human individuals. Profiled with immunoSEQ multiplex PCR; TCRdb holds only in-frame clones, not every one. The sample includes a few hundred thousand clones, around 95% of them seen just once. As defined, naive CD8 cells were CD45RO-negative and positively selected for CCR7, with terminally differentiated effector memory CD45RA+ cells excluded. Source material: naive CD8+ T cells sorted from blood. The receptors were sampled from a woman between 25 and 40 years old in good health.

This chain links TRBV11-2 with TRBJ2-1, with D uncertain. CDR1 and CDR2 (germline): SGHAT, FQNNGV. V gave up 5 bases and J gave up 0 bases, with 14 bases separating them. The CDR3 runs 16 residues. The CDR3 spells CASSPEASSSYNEQFF. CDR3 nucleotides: TGTGCCAGCAGCCCCGAGGCCTCGAGCTCCTACAATGAGCAGTTCTTC.

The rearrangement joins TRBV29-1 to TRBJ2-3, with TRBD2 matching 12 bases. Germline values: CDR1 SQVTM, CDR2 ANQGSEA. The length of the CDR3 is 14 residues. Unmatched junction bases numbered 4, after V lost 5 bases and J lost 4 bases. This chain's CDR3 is CSVPLAGGSDTQYF. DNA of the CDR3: TGCAGCGTTCCACTAGCGGGAGGCTCAGATACGCAGTATTTT.

DNA of the CDR3: TGTGCCAGCAGCGTATTAGGCGGGAGAGACTACAATGAGCAGTTCTTC. This gives the protein CASSVLGGRDYNEQFF. The chain is built from TRBV11-1 and TRBJ2-1; 7 nucleotides match TRBD2. The CDR3 loop spans 16 amino acids. Trimming at V came to 5 bases and at J to 3 bases, leaving 10 bases not matched to a gene. Germline V gene lookup returns CDR1 SGHAT and CDR2 FQDESV (reference sequence).

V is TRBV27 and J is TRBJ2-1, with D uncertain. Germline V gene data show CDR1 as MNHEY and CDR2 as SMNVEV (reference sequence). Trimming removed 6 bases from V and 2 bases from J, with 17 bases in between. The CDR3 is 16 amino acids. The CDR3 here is CASRTGYGRPYNEQFF. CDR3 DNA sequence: TGTGCCAGCAGGACTGGATACGGGCGCCCCTACAATGAGCAGTTCTTC.

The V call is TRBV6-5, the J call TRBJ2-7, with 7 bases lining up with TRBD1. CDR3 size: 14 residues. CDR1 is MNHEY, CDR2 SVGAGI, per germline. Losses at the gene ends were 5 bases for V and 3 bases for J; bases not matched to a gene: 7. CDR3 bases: TGTGCCAGCAGTACCGGGACAGCTTACTACGAGCAGTACTTC. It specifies CASSTGTAYYEQYF.

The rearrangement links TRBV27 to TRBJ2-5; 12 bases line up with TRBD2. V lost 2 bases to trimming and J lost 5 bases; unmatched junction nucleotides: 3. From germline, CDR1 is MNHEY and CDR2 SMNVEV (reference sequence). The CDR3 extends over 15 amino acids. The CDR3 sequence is CASSLLAGGLETQYF. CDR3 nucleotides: TGTGCCAGCAGTTTACTAGCGGGAGGGCTGGAGACCCAGTACTTC.

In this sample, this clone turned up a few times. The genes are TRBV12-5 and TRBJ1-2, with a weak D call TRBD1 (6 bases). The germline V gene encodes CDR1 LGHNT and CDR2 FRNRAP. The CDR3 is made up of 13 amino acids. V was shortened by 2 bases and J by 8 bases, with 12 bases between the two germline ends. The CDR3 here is CASGLIGGKGYTF. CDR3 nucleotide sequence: TGTGCTAGTGGTTTGATCGGGGGCAAGGGCTACACCTTC. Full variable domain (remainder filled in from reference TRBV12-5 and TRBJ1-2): DARVTQTPRHKVTEMGQEVTMRCQPILGHNTVFWYRQTMMQGLELLAYFRNRAPLDDSGMPKDRFSAEMPDATLATLKIQPSEPRDSAVYFCASGLIGGKGYTFGSGTRLTVV.

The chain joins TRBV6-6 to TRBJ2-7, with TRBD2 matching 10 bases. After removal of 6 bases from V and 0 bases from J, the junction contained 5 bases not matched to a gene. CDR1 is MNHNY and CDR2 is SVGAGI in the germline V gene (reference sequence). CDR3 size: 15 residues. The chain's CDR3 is CASSRGLASSYEQYF. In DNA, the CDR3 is TGTGCCAGCAGCAGGGGACTAGCGAGCTCCTACGAGCAGTACTTC.

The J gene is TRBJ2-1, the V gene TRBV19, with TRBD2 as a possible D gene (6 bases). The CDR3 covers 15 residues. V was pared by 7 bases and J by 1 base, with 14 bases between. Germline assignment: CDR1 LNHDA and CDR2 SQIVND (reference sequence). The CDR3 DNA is TGTGCCAGTACCATAGATGGGGGGTCCTACAATGAGCAGTTCTTC. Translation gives CASTIDGGSYNEQFF.

CDR3 sequence reads: CASSAPPGQDRSGANVLTF. In nucleotides, the CDR3 is TGTGCCAGCAGCGCACCCCCGGGACAGGACCGCTCTGGGGCCAACGTCCTGACTTTC. The genes are TRBV27 and TRBJ2-6, with 8 nucleotides matching TRBD1. The CDR3 runs 19 residues. Germline V gene lookup returns CDR1 MNHEY and CDR2 SMNVEV (reference sequence). V lost 6 bases and J lost 0; bases outside the gene matches: 13. Drawing the rest from reference TRBV27 and TRBJ2-6, the complete variable domain is EAQVTQNPRYLITVTGKKLTVTCSQNMNHEYMSWYRQDPGLGLRQIYYSMNVEVTDKGDVPEGYKVSRKEKRNFPLILESPSPNQTSLYFCASSAPPGQDRSGANVLTFGAGSRLTVL.

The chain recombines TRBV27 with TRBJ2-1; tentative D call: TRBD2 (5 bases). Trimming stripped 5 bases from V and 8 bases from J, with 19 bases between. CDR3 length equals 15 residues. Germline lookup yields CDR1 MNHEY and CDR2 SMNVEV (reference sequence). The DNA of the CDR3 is TGTGCCAGCAGTCCGCTCCTTCCACCCGGGGATGAGCAGTTCTTC. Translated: CASSPLLPPGDEQFF.

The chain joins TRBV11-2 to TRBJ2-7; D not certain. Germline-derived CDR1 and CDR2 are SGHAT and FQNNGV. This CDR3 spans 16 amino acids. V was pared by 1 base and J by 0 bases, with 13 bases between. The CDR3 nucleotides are TGTGCCAGCAGCTTAGGCCTAGGGATATCCTCCTACGAGCAGTACTTC. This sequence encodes CASSLGLGISSYEQYF.